Listed below are T cell receptor beta chains from one sample, sequenced in a study of cytomegalovirus exposure and HLA in healthy donors. TCRdb's copy holds only in-frame clones and misses some; the assay was immunoSEQ multiplex PCR. The sample carries approximately 88,000 clones, around 82% recorded once. Sequencing was performed on PBMCs. The receptors originated from a man aged 18 to 29 in good health and CMV-seronegative. Both conserved end residues are part of each CDR3. D genes are given only for firm matches. Rows give clone size only sometimes, using once, few, many, or a class for an expanded clone.

NA,TRBV6-5,NA,15,TRBJ2-5,CASSCSTAPKETQYF,TGTGCCAGCAGTTGCTCGACTGCTCCAAAAGAGACCCAGTACTTC
TRBD1,TRBV19,NA,16,TRBJ1-4,CASTPPPGTGVEKLFF,TGTGCCAGTACCCCACCACCCGGGACAGGGGTCGAAAAACTGTTTTTT
TRBD1,TRBV4-1,NA,13,TRBJ1-6,CASSQDRGRTLHF,TGCGCCAGCAGCCAAGACAGGGGGCGCACCCTCCACTTT
NA,TRBV5-6,few,12,TRBJ1-1,CASSGGIPEAFF,TGTGCCAGCAGTGGGGGGATCCCTGAAGCTTTCTTT
NA,TRBV5-4,NA,14,TRBJ1-1,CASSLKVQDTEAFF,TGTGCCAGCAGCCTTAAGGTTCAGGACACTGAAGCTTTCTTT
NA,TRBV5-4,NA,15,TRBJ2-3,CASSRRTDSGDTQYF,TGTGCCAGCAGCCGACGGACGGACTCAGGAGATACGCAGTATTTT
NA,TRBV28,NA,17,TRBJ1-5,CASSLPIQRAGNQPQHF,TGTGCCAGCAGTTTACCTATACAGAGGGCAGGCAATCAGCCCCAGCATTTT
TRBD1,TRBV7-9,NA,18,TRBJ1-2,CSSSGNRGGRLDKYGYTF,TGTTCCAGCAGCGGAAACAGGGGTGGGCGTTTAGACAAGTATGGCTACACCTTC
NA,TRBV5-1,few,13,TRBJ2-1,CASSFPDNNEQFF,TGCGCCAGCAGCTTCCCCGACAACAATGAGCAGTTCTTC
TRBD1,TRBV18,NA,15,TRBJ1-1,CASSRDRGRHTEAFF,TGTGCCAGCTCACGGGACAGGGGGCGGCACACTGAAGCTTTCTTT
NA,TRBV6-1,NA,20,TRBJ2-6,CASSEAWRGGRVSGANVLTF,TGTGCCAGCAGTGAAGCGTGGAGGGGGGGAAGGGTGTCTGGGGCCAACGTCCTGACTTTC
NA,TRBV7-9,NA,18,TRBJ2-7,CASSLQHLGTLDPYEQYF,TGTGCCAGCAGCCTTCAGCACTTGGGGACACTCGATCCCTACGAGCAGTACTTC
TRBD2,TRBV11-2,NA,15,TRBJ2-7,CASSSIGGKGYEQYF,TGTGCCAGCAGCTCGATCGGGGGGAAGGGGTACGAGCAGTACTTC
NA,TRBV7-6,NA,14,TRBJ1-4,CASSLGANNEKLFF,TGTGCCAGCAGCTTAGGGGCGAACAATGAAAAACTGTTTTTT
NA,TRBV6-5,NA,15,TRBJ2-5,CASSYSGGRGETQYF,TGTGCCAGCAGTTACTCGGGGGGGCGCGGAGAGACCCAGTACTTC
TRBD1,TRBV7-3,NA,16,TRBJ2-3,CASSLSGGATADTQYF,TGTGCCAGCAGCCTATCAGGGGGCGCGACAGCAGATACGCAGTATTTT
TRBD1,TRBV10-2,NA,15,TRBJ1-3,CASSGIRTGGNTIYF,TGCGCCAGCAGCGGCATAAGGACAGGAGGAAACACCATATATTTT
NA,TRBV5-1,NA,14,TRBJ2-7,CASSLSGEGYEQYF,TGCGCCAGCAGCTTATCAGGGGAAGGATACGAGCAGTACTTC
TRBD1,TRBV19,few,14,TRBJ1-6,CASSIGQGNSPLHF,TGTGCCAGTAGTATAGGACAGGGTAATTCACCCCTCCACTTT
TRBD1,TRBV28,few,17,TRBJ1-2,CASRKAGTGRSNYGYTF,TGTGCCAGCAGAAAAGCCGGGACAGGAAGATCTAACTATGGCTACACCTTC
NA,TRBV5-1,NA,15,TRBJ2-1,CASSPVGGSYNEQFF,TGCGCCAGCAGCCCGGTGGGCGGGTCCTACAATGAGCAGTTCTTC
NA,TRBV6-6,NA,15,TRBJ1-1,CASSYPSVMNTEAFF,TGTGCCAGCAGTTACCCTTCAGTCATGAACACTGAAGCTTTCTTT
TRBD1,TRBV5-1,NA,14,TRBJ2-3,CASSYGQDGDTQYF,TGCGCCAGCAGCTATGGACAGGATGGAGATACGCAGTATTTT
NA,TRBV5-1,NA,14,TRBJ2-5,CASSLGYSQETQYF,TGCGCCAGCAGCTTGGGCTACAGCCAAGAGACCCAGTACTTC
NA,TRBV7-6,NA,15,TRBJ2-7,CASSLPFWGDYEQYF,TGTGCCAGCAGCTTACCGTTTTGGGGAGACTACGAGCAGTACTTC
TRBD2,TRBV18,NA,14,TRBJ2-7,CASSPRGSSYEQYF,TGTGCCAGCTCACCGCGGGGGAGCTCCTACGAGCAGTACTTC
NA,TRBV2,NA,12,TRBJ2-7,CASSVVSYEQYF,TGTGCCAGCAGTGTCGTTTCCTACGAGCAGTACTTC
NA,TRBV2,NA,17,TRBJ2-2,CASSVPRHREDTGELFF,TGTGCCAGCAGTGTCCCCCGTCACAGGGAAGACACCGGGGAGCTGTTTTTT
TRBD1,TRBV5-6,few,16,TRBJ2-1,CASSVEAGGSYNEQFF,TGTGCCAGCAGCGTGGAGGCAGGGGGCTCCTACAATGAGCAGTTCTTC
TRBD1,TRBV7-9,NA,14,TRBJ1-4,CSSSSGQGLEKLFF,TGTTCCAGCAGCTCGGGACAGGGGCTGGAAAAACTGTTTTTT
TRBD1,TRBV4-2,NA,15,TRBJ1-1,CASSQGVQGGTEAFF,TGTGCCAGCAGCCAAGGGGTTCAGGGGGGCACTGAAGCTTTCTTT
TRBD2,TRBV2,NA,16,TRBJ2-5,CASRFLGGRRQETQYF,TGTGCCAGCAGATTTCTAGGCGGGAGACGACAAGAGACCCAGTACTTC
TRBD1,TRBV28,NA,13,TRBJ1-2,CASSSTGDYGYTF,TGTGCCAGCAGTTCTACAGGGGACTATGGCTACACCTTC
TRBD2,TRBV27,NA,13,TRBJ2-1,CASGLAGGREQFF,TGTGCCAGTGGACTAGCGGGGGGCCGTGAGCAGTTCTTC
NA,TRBV6-5,NA,14,TRBJ2-7,CASSYSSKSYEQYF,TGTGCCAGCAGTTACTCTTCCAAGTCCTACGAGCAGTACTTC
TRBD1,TRBV10-2,few,15,TRBJ1-1,CASSGFGTANTEAFF,TGCGCCAGCAGTGGGTTTGGGACAGCAAACACTGAAGCTTTCTTT